Below, 3 T cell receptor beta chains from the same sample are listed, as sequenced in a study of blood T cell repertoires in COVID-19. Profiled with immunoSEQ multiplex PCR; TCRdb holds only in-frame clones, not every one. The sample has roughly 10,000 clones, around 85% seen once. Sequencing input: peripheral blood. These receptors were obtained from a man in his 70s with active COVID-19.

In its sample, this clone ranks as medium-sized. The gene calls are TRBV11-2 and TRBJ2-7; 11 bases line up with TRBD2. Per germline, CDR1 SGHAT and CDR2 FQNNGV. The CDR3 consists of 15 residues. V shed 5 bases and J 4 bases; nucleotides not matched to a gene: 7. The DNA for the CDR3 is TGTGCCAGCAGCCCCCTTAGCGGGGGGGCGTACGAGCAGTACTTC. It is translated as CASSPLSGGAYEQYF.

This sequence joins TRBV28 and TRBJ2-5, with 7 nucleotides matching TRBD2. This CDR3 is 14 amino acids long. The trim removed 3 bases at V and 3 bases at J, leaving 4 bases unmatched. Germline V gene data show CDR1 as MDHEN and CDR2 as SYDVKM. The CDR3 DNA reads TGTGCCAGCAGTTTCGGGGGGAACGAAGAGACCCAGTACTTC. It is translated as CASSFGGNEETQYF. Supplemented by reference TRBV28 and TRBJ2-5, the full variable domain reads DVKVTQSSRYLVKRTGEKVFLECVQDMDHENMFWYRQDPGLGLRLIYFSYDVKMKEKGDIPEGYSVSREKKERFSLILESASTNQTSMYLCASSFGGNEETQYFGPGTRLLVL.

The V gene is TRBV7-3, the J gene TRBJ2-1, with 9 bases aligning to TRBD1. Germline CDR1 SGHTA, CDR2 FQGTGA. After removal of 2 bases from V and 8 bases from J, the junction contained 7 bases not matched to a gene. The CDR3 spans 15 residues. The CDR3 nucleotides read TGTGCCAGCAGCTTACGAGGACAGGGGTTCGATGAGCAGTTCTTC. The encoded protein is CASSLRGQGFDEQFF.